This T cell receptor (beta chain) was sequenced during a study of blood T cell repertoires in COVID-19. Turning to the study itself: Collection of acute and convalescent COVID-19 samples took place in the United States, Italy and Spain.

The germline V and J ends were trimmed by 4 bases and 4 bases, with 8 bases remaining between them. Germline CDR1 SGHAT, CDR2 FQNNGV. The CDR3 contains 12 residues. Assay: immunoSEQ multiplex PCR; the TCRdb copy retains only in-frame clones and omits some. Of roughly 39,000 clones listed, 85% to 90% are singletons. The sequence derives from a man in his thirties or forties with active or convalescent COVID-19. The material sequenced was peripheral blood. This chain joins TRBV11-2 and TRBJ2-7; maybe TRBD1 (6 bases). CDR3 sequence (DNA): TGTGCCAGCAGCTCACAGGGTTACGAGCAGTACGTC. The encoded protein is CASSSQGYEQYV.